This is a list of T cell receptor gamma chains from one sample in a study of gamma-delta chains in newborns, infants, children. TCRdb fed the reads to CATT. The sample comprises a few thousand gamma-chain clones, roughly 27% of which are singletons, and 35% to 50% rests with the top ten. Material for sequencing was blood. Receptors originate from a child who was a newborn, infant or young child, either healthy, febrile or measles-vaccinated (not recorded which). The CDR3 runs from the conserved cysteine through the conserved F or W. The order of the fields is J gene, clone size, V gene, CDR3 DNA, CDR3 protein. Expanded clones get a size class; other rows say once, few or many, or leave the size out.

J: TRGJ1/TRGJ2
size: -
V: TRGV5
DNA: TGTGCCACCTGGGACAGGCGTTATAAGAAACTCTTT
CDR3: CATWDRRYKKLF

J: TRGJP
size: -
V: TRGV9
DNA: TGTGCCTTGTGGGAGGTTTCGTGGGAGTTGGGCAAAAAAATCAAGGTATTT
CDR3: CALWEVSWELGKKIKVF

J: TRGJP
size: -
V: TRGV9
DNA: TGTGCCTTGTGGGAGGTGCAGGGGCAAGAGTTGGGCAAAAAAATCAAGGTATTT
CDR3: CALWEVQGQELGKKIKVF

J: TRGJ1/TRGJ2
size: -
V: TRGV3
DNA: TGTGCCACCTGGGACAGGCCCGCAGATTATAAGAAACTCTTT
CDR3: CATWDRPADYKKLF

J: TRGJ1/TRGJ2
size: few
V: TRGV2
DNA: TGTGCCACCTGGGACGGGCAGAATAAGAAACTCTTT
CDR3: CATWDGQNKKLF

J: TRGJP
size: few
V: TRGV9
DNA: TGTGCCTTGTGGGAGGCCCTGCAAGAGTTGGGCAAAAAAATCAAGGTATTT
CDR3: CALWEALQELGKKIKVF

J: TRGJP
size: -
V: TRGV9
DNA: TGTGCCTTGTGGGTTAGTAAAGAGTTGGGCAAAAAAATCAAGGTATTT
CDR3: CALWVSKELGKKIKVF

J: TRGJP1
size: -
V: TRGV2
DNA: TGTGCCACCTGGGACGGTCCGCCTGGTTGGTTCAAGATATTT
CDR3: CATWDGPPGWFKIF

J: TRGJP
size: few
V: TRGV9
DNA: TGTGCCTTGTGGGAGGTGCGGACAATAGCGCAAGAGTTGGGCAAAAAAATCAAGGTATTT
CDR3: CALWEVRTIAQELGKKIKVF

J: TRGJP
size: few
V: TRGV9
DNA: TGTGCCTTGTGGGTTTCAGAGTTGGGCAAAAAAATCAAGGTATTT
CDR3: CALWVSELGKKIKVF

J: TRGJP
size: -
V: TRGV9
DNA: TGTGCCTTGTGGGAGGCGATCCAAGAGTTGGGCAAAAAAATCAAGGTATTT
CDR3: CALWEAIQELGKKIKVF

J: TRGJP
size: -
V: TRGV9
DNA: TGTGCCTTGTGGGAGGTGCACTTGGAGTTGGGCAAAAAAATCAAGGTATTT
CDR3: CALWEVHLELGKKIKVF

J: TRGJP
size: -
V: TRGV9
DNA: TGTGCCTTGTGGGAGGTACCCTTCCAAGAGTTGGGCAAAAAAATCAAGGTATTT
CDR3: CALWEVPFQELGKKIKVF

J: TRGJP
size: -
V: TRGV9
DNA: TGTGCCTTGTGGGAGAAGGGGTTGGGCAAAAAAATCAAGGTATTT
CDR3: CALWEKGLGKKIKVF

J: TRGJ1/TRGJ2
size: few
V: TRGV9
DNA: TGTGCCTTGTGGATAGCACGTAAGAAACTCTTT
CDR3: CALWIARKKLF

J: TRGJ1/TRGJ2
size: -
V: TRGV9
DNA: TGTGCCTTGTGGGAGGTTTATCCTTTTTATTATAAGAAACTCTTT
CDR3: CALWEVYPFYYKKLF

J: TRGJP
size: -
V: TRGV9
DNA: TGTGCCTTGTGGGGGGTTAACCAAGAGTTGGGCAAAAAAATCAAGGTATTT
CDR3: CALWGVNQELGKKIKVF

J: TRGJP
size: few
V: TRGV9
DNA: TGTGCCTTGTGGGTGAAGTTGGGCAAAAAAATCAAGGTATTT
CDR3: CALWVKLGKKIKVF

J: TRGJP1
size: -
V: TRGV2
DNA: TGTGCCACCTGGGACAGTCCGCCTGGTTGGTTCAAGATATTT
CDR3: CATWDSPPGWFKIF

J: TRGJP
size: large
V: TRGV9
DNA: TGTGCCTTGTGGGAGGTTTGGCAAGAGTTGGGCAAAAAAATCAAGGTATTT
CDR3: CALWEVWQELGKKIKVF

J: TRGJP
size: few
V: TRGV9
DNA: TGTGCCTTGTGGGAGGTGCGTCGTGAAGAGTTGGGCAAAAAAATCAAGGTATTT
CDR3: CALWEVRREELGKKIKVF

J: TRGJP
size: -
V: TRGV9
DNA: TGTGCCTTGTGGGACTCCTCGGAGTTGGGCAAAAAAATCAAGGTGTTT
CDR3: CALWDSSELGKKIKVF

J: TRGJ1/TRGJ2
size: -
V: TRGV4
DNA: TGTGCCACCTGGGAGTATTATAAGAAACTCTTT
CDR3: CATWEYYKKLF

J: TRGJP
size: -
V: TRGV9
DNA: TGTGCCTTGTGGGAGGTAGCAGAGTTGGGCAAAAAAATCAAGGTATTT
CDR3: CALWEVAELGKKIKVF

J: TRGJP
size: few
V: TRGV9
DNA: TGTGCCTTGTGGATCCCCGCCGCGTTGGGCAAAAAAATCAAGGTATTT
CDR3: CALWIPAALGKKIKVF

J: TRGJP
size: -
V: TRGV9
DNA: TGTGCCTTGTGGGAGATCCCTAAGTTGGGCAAAAAAATCAAGGTATTT
CDR3: CALWEIPKLGKKIKVF

J: TRGJP
size: few
V: TRGV9
DNA: TGTGCCTTGTGGGAGGTTAGGATGGGCAAAAAAATCAAGGTATTT
CDR3: CALWEVRMGKKIKVF

J: TRGJ1/TRGJ2
size: -
V: TRGV9
DNA: TGTGCCTTGTGGGAGGTGGAGTCTCGGAAGAAACTCTTT
CDR3: CALWEVESRKKLF

J: TRGJP
size: -
V: TRGV9
DNA: TGTGCCTTGTGGGGGGGGGAGTTGGGCAAAAAAATCAAGGTATTT
CDR3: CALWGGELGKKIKVF

J: TRGJP
size: -
V: TRGV9
DNA: TGTGCCTTGTGGGAGGTGCAATCTCAAGAGTTGGGCAAAAAAATCAAGGTATTT
CDR3: CALWEVQSQELGKKIKVF

J: TRGJP
size: -
V: TRGV9
DNA: TGTGCCTTGTGGGAGGTCGAGGGGTTGGGCAAAAAAATCAAGGTATTT
CDR3: CALWEVEGLGKKIKVF

J: TRGJ1/TRGJ2
size: -
V: TRGV9
DNA: TGTGCCTTGTGGGAGGTCGCGAATTATTATAAGAAACTCTTT
CDR3: CALWEVANYYKKLF

J: TRGJP1
size: -
V: TRGV9
DNA: TGTGCCTTGTGGGTCCATGCCACTGGTTGGTTCAAGATATTT
CDR3: CALWVHATGWFKIF

J: TRGJ1/TRGJ2
size: -
V: TRGV3
DNA: TGTGCCACCTGGGACGCCGTGGGTTATAAGAAACTCTTT
CDR3: CATWDAVGYKKLF

J: TRGJP
size: -
V: TRGV9
DNA: TGTGCCTTGTGGGAGATCCACCAAGAGTTGGGCAAAAAAATCAAGGTATTT
CDR3: CALWEIHQELGKKIKVF

J: TRGJ1/TRGJ2
size: -
V: TRGV5
DNA: TGTGCCACCTGGGACAGGATGAACCATTATAAGAAACTCTTT
CDR3: CATWDRMNHYKKLF

J: TRGJP
size: few
V: TRGV3
DNA: TGTGCCACCTGGGACAGCCGTGCCTGGTTGGGCAAAAAAATCAAGGTATTT
CDR3: CATWDSRAWLGKKIKVF

J: TRGJP
size: -
V: TRGV9
DNA: TGTGCCTTGTGGGAGGTGCACTTTCAAGAGTTGGGCAAAAAAATCAAGGTATTT
CDR3: CALWEVHFQELGKKIKVF

J: TRGJ1/TRGJ2
size: medium-sized
V: TRGV9
DNA: TGTGCCTTGTGGGAGGTGCATAAGAAACTCTTT
CDR3: CALWEVHKKLF

J: TRGJP
size: -
V: TRGV9
DNA: TGTGCCTTGTGGGTACAGTTGGGCAAAAAAATCAAGGTATTT
CDR3: CALWVQLGKKIKVF

J: TRGJP
size: large
V: TRGV9
DNA: TGTGCCTTGTGGGAGGGAGAGTTGGGCAAAAAAATCAAGGTATTT
CDR3: CALWEGELGKKIKVF

J: TRGJP
size: few
V: TRGV9
DNA: TGTGCCTTGTGGGATTCCATAAAGTTGGGCAAAAAAATCAAGGTATTT
CDR3: CALWDSIKLGKKIKVF

J: TRGJ1/TRGJ2
size: -
V: TRGV2
DNA: TGTGCCACCTGGGACGGGCCTCGGTTTGATTATAAGAAACTCTTT
CDR3: CATWDGPRFDYKKLF

J: TRGJP
size: -
V: TRGV9
DNA: TGTGCCTTGTGGGAGGGAATGGAAGAGTTGGGCAAAAAAATCAAGGTATTT
CDR3: CALWEGMEELGKKIKVF

J: TRGJP
size: large
V: TRGV9
DNA: TGTGCCTTGTGGGAGGTGAGAGAGTTGGGCAAAAAAATCAAGGTATTT
CDR3: CALWEVRELGKKIKVF

J: TRGJ1/TRGJ2
size: once
V: TRGV3
DNA: TGTGCCACCTGGGACACACATTATTATACGAAACTCTTT
CDR3: CATWDTHYYTKLF

J: TRGJP
size: -
V: TRGV9
DNA: TGTGCCTTGTGGGAGGTTCCTGGCGAGTTGGGCAAAAAAATCAAGGTATTT
CDR3: CALWEVPGELGKKIKVF

J: TRGJ1/TRGJ2
size: -
V: TRGV2
DNA: TGTGCCACCTGGGACGGGCCTTTGAAACTCTTT
CDR3: CATWDGPLKLF

J: TRGJP
size: -
V: TRGV9
DNA: TGTGCCTTGTGGGAGGTGCTTAAAGAGTTGGGCAAAAAAATCAAGGTATTT
CDR3: CALWEVLKELGKKIKVF

J: TRGJP
size: -
V: TRGV9
DNA: TGTGCCTTGTGGGAGGCGACCCAAGAGTTGGGCAAAAAAATCAAGGTATTT
CDR3: CALWEATQELGKKIKVF

J: TRGJ1/TRGJ2
size: -
V: TRGV9
DNA: TGTGCCTTGTGGGAGGGAAAAAAGAAACTCTTT
CDR3: CALWEGKKKLF

J: TRGJP
size: medium-sized
V: TRGV9
DNA: TGTGCCTTGTGGGAGGTGCATTTGGGCAAAAAAATCAAGGTATTT
CDR3: CALWEVHLGKKIKVF

J: TRGJP
size: -
V: TRGV9
DNA: TGTGCCTTGTGGGAGGTGTCTGAGTTGGGCAAAAAAATCAAGGTATTT
CDR3: CALWEVSELGKKIKVF

J: TRGJP1
size: -
V: TRGV9
DNA: TGTGCCTTGTGGGAGGGTTGGTTCAAGATATTT
CDR3: CALWEGWFKIF